Listed below are T cell receptor beta chains from one sample, sequenced in a study of identical twins. In TCRdb, the 5' RACE reads were re-called with MiXCR into one record per CDR3 protein. The repertoire holds 1.5 million to 2 million distinct CDR3 sequences, less than 35% seen once, with more than 0.25% in the top ten. Sequencing used cord blood. Receptors were obtained from a newborn girl in good health. Each CDR3 is given with its conserved first and last residue. D genes are given only for firm matches. Only some rows state a clone size, as once, few, many or a class for expanded clones.

TRBD1 | TRBJ2-1 | 14 | few | TRBV5-1 | CASSSGTGWYEQFF | TGCGCCAGCAGCTCCGGGACAGGGTGGTATGAGCAGTTCTTC
. | TRBJ2-4 | 14 | few | TRBV7-2 | CASSSAGLVDEQYF | TGTGCCAGCAGCTCAGCCGGACTTGTTGATGAGCAGTACTTC
. | TRBJ1-5 | 14 | few | TRBV6-1 | CASNPLAGEQPQHF | TGTGCCAGCAATCCCTTGGCGGGGGAACAGCCCCAGCATTTT
TRBD1 | TRBJ2-1 | 16 | . | TRBV5-1 | CASCLETGGPYNEQFF | TGCGCCAGCTGCTTGGAAACAGGGGGCCCCTACAATGAGCAGTTCTTC
. | TRBJ2-3 | 12 | many | TRBV7-9 | CASSFAGDTQYF | TGTGCCAGCAGCTTTGCCGGGGATACGCAGTATTTT
TRBD1 | TRBJ2-7 | 13 | . | TRBV20-1 | CSAPGTGYYEQYF | TGCAGTGCGCCCGGGACAGGGTACTACGAGCAGTACTTC
. | TRBJ2-1 | 14 | . | TRBV2 | CAWEGGPDHNEQFF | TGTGCCTGGGAAGGGGGGCCGGATCACAATGAGCAGTTCTTC
. | TRBJ2-3 | 15 | . | TRBV20-1 | CSARLREWVTDTQYF | TGCAGTGCTAGACTACGGGAGTGGGTCACAGATACGCAGTATTTT
. | TRBJ2-1 | 15 | . | TRBV27 | CASSLSSRYYNEQFF | TGTGCCAGCAGTTTATCGTCCCGATACTACAATGAGCAGTTCTTC
. | TRBJ2-2 | 17 | . | TRBV2 | CASSESPGLANTGELFF | TGTGCCAGCAGTGAAAGTCCGGGACTCGCGAACACCGGGGAGCTGTTTTTT
TRBD2 | TRBJ2-5 | 19 | . | TRBV5-1 | CASSQPRFTLAGARNEQYF | TGCGCCAGCAGCCAACCCCGCTTCACGTTAGCGGGAGCACGGAATGAGCAGTACTTC
. | TRBJ1-5 | 12 | once | TRBV28 | CASSTDLRPQHF | TGTGCCAGCAGTACGGACCTTCGGCCCCAGCATTTT
. | TRBJ2-5 | 13 | few | TRBV9 | CASSVVPRETQYF | TGTGCCAGCAGCGTAGTCCCGCGGGAGACCCAGTACTTC
. | TRBJ2-6 | 13 | once | TRBV18 | CASAPTGANVLTF | TGTGCCAGCGCACCAACGGGGGCCAACGTCCTGACTTTC
TRBD1 | TRBJ1-2 | 15 | . | TRBV5-1 | CASSLTGQGFYGYTF | TGCGCCAGCAGCTTGACGGGACAGGGGTTCTATGGCTACACCTTC
. | TRBJ1-6 | 13 | many | TRBV27 | CASSLHYNSPLHF | TGTGCCAGCAGTTTACACTATAATTCACCCCTCCACTTT
. | TRBJ2-1 | 13 | many | TRBV3-1 | CASSHNPGNEQFF | TGTGCCAGCAGCCACAATCCGGGTAATGAGCAGTTCTTC
. | TRBJ2-7 | 14 | . | TRBV29-1 | CSVGGSFSYNEQYF | TGCAGCGTTGGCGGGTCTTTCTCCTACAATGAGCAGTACTTC
. | TRBJ2-5 | 11 | . | TRBV30 | CAWRERETQYF | TGTGCCTGGAGGGAGAGAGAGACCCAGTACTTC
. | TRBJ2-7 | 13 | . | TRBV9 | CASSLDARYEQYF | TGTGCCAGCAGCCTCGACGCTCGCTACGAGCAGTACTTC
. | TRBJ2-5 | 12 | few | TRBV2 | CASSILTWEQYF | TGTGCCAGTAGCATACTAACTTGGGAGCAGTACTTC
. | TRBJ1-4 | 15 | few | TRBV25-1 | CASSERQGTNEKLFF | TGTGCCAGCAGTGAACGTCAGGGGACTAATGAAAAACTGTTTTTT
TRBD1 | TRBJ1-6 | 14 | . | TRBV20-1 | CSATRTGGNSPLHF | TGCAGTGCTACCCGGACAGGGGGCAATTCACCCCTCCACTTT
. | TRBJ2-7 | 13 | few | TRBV20-1 | CSAAGTTTYEQYF | TGCAGTGCAGCCGGGACCACAACCTACGAGCAGTACTTC
. | TRBJ2-5 | 16 | few | TRBV18 | CASSPRYGDSQETQYF | TGTGCCAGCTCACCACGGTACGGTGACAGCCAAGAGACCCAGTACTTC
. | TRBJ2-7 | 14 | few | TRBV7-2 | CASSLSPILREQYF | TGTGCCAGCAGCTTAAGTCCCATCTTAAGAGAGCAGTACTTC
TRBD1 | TRBJ1-2 | 14 | . | TRBV6-1 | CACSETNRGNGYTF | TGTGCCTGCAGTGAAACGAACAGGGGAAATGGCTACACCTTC
TRBD1 | TRBJ1-2 | 16 | . | TRBV15 | CATSRDYLGTGIGYTF | TGTGCCACCAGCAGAGACTACCTCGGGACAGGGATCGGCTACACCTTC
. | TRBJ2-7 | 12 | few | TRBV20-1 | CSVPRQGYEQYF | TGCAGTGTCCCGCGCCAGGGGTACGAGCAGTACTTC
. | TRBJ2-1 | 14 | few | TRBV20-1 | CSASTGGLNNEQFF | TGCAGTGCTAGTACCGGGGGCCTAAACAATGAGCAGTTCTTC
. | TRBJ2-1 | 13 | . | TRBV5-6 | CASSLNSFNEQFF | TGTGCCAGCAGCTTGAACAGTTTCAATGAGCAGTTCTTC
TRBD1 | TRBJ1-4 | 21 | . | TRBV4-2 | CASSQPLHLPGQAATNEKLFF | TGTGCCAGCAGCCAACCGCTTCACTTACCCGGACAGGCTGCAACTAATGAAAAACTGTTTTTT
TRBD1 | TRBJ2-2 | 18 | . | TRBV12-5 | CASGLVRDRGTNTGELFF | TGTGCTAGTGGTTTGGTACGGGACAGGGGGACGAACACCGGGGAGCTGTTTTTT
TRBD1 | TRBJ2-1 | 16 | few | TRBV4-1 | CASSLRQGVLYNEQFF | TGCGCCAGCAGCCTCCGACAGGGGGTCTTGTACAATGAGCAGTTCTTC
TRBD1 | TRBJ2-7 | 16 | few | TRBV27 | CASSPQGALGSYEQYF | TGTGCCAGCAGTCCGCAGGGGGCTCTTGGCTCCTACGAGCAGTACTTC
. | TRBJ2-3 | 15 | . | TRBV20-1 | CSARRRGVGTDTQYF | TGCAGTGCTAGGCGCAGGGGAGTCGGCACAGATACGCAGTATTTT
TRBD2 | TRBJ2-7 | 16 | few | TRBV15 | CATSRGSGGFSYEQYF | TGTGCCACCAGCAGAGGTAGCGGGGGGTTCTCCTACGAGCAGTACTTC